The subject of this entry is one T cell receptor (beta chain). The library targeted TCRbeta and was prepared with unique molecular identifiers. TCRdb recomputed calls from the PCR reads with MiXCR, one row per CDR3 protein. Here the sample spans about 580,000 distinct CDR3 sequences, roughly 23% being singletons. Germline loops: CDR1 SEHNR, CDR2 FQNEAQ (reference sequence). J lost 5 bases, V lost 0 bases, and 6 bases had no gene match. There are 17 residues in the CDR3. This sample stems from a study of T-cell reconstitution after alpha-beta-depleted transplantation in children. The chain carries TRBV7-9 and TRBJ2-3, with TRBD2 matching over 12 bases. The clonotype originates from a boy in the first two years of life who had a stem cell transplant for acute myeloid leukemia, so the T cells may come from the graft donor. This sample comprised PBMCs, mostly from graft donor cells, obtained 360 days after TCRalphabeta/CD19-depleted stem cell transplant. The CDR3 sequence is CASSLAGLAGIRDTQYF. DNA of the CDR3: TGTGCCAGCAGCTTAGCCGGACTAGCGGGGATACGAGATACGCAGTATTTT.